This passage covers 7 T cell receptor beta chains from one sample sequenced in a study of blood T cell repertoires in COVID-19. Libraries were prepared by immunoSEQ multiplex PCR; TCRdb keeps only in-frame clonotypes and omits some of them. Of around 130,000 clones detected, around 80% appear once; the ten largest clones hold under 2.5%. Sequenced sample: peripheral blood. These receptors all come from a man aged 70-80 years with acute or convalescent COVID-19.

CDR3 residues: CASSYAGANTGELFF. As DNA, the CDR3 is TGTGCCAGCAGTTACGCGGGGGCGAACACCGGGGAGCTGTTTTTT. The chain uses TRBV6-5 and TRBJ2-2; 7 bases are shared with TRBD2. This CDR3 contains 15 residues. CDR1 is MNHEY, CDR2 SVGAGI, per germline. The trim removed 2 bases at V and 0 bases at J, leaving 0 bases unmatched.

The chain carries TRBV6-5 and TRBJ2-7; TRBD1 matches 7 bases. The CDR3 loop spans 16 amino acids. V lost 0 bases to trimming and J lost 2 bases; unmatched junction nucleotides: 7. CDR1 is MNHEY and CDR2 is SVGAGI in the germline V gene. CDR3 sequence reads: CASSYSTGANPYEQYF. CDR3 DNA: TGTGCCAGCAGTTACTCCACAGGGGCGAATCCCTACGAGCAGTACTTC.

In this sample, this clone turned up once. The chain recombines TRBV5-1 with TRBJ2-5; tentatively, D is TRBD1 (6 bases). The CDR3 totals 14 residues. V lost 4 bases to trimming and J lost 5 bases, with 15 bases between them. The V gene's germline CDR1 is SGHRS and CDR2 YFSETQ. The CDR3 coding sequence is TGCGCCAGCAGCGGACGACAGGCTTGGGAGACCCAGTACTTC. This encodes CASSGRQAWETQYF.

V usage is TRBV11-2 and J usage is TRBJ2-1; 7 bases map to TRBD2. V shed 1 base and J 3 bases; nucleotides not matched to a gene: 6. The CDR3 sequence is 16 residues long. Germline-derived CDR1 and CDR2 are SGHAT and FQNNGV. The DNA of the CDR3 is TGTGCCAGCAGCTTAGGTCGGGGGGAGGGCTACAATGAGCAGTTCTTC. Translated: CASSLGRGEGYNEQFF.

The rearrangement links TRBV7-2 to TRBJ1-6, with TRBD1 identical over 7 bases. With V trimmed by 1 base and J by 10 bases, 7 bases remained unmatched. This CDR3 is built from 15 residues. The germline gives CDR1 SGHTA, CDR2 FQGNSA. For the CDR3, the DNA is TGTGCCAGCAGCTTAGATCAGGGGGTTGGATCACCCCTCCACTTT. This sequence encodes CASSLDQGVGSPLHF.

J is TRBJ1-6 and V is TRBV6-5, with D possibly TRBD1 on 5 matching bases. Germline values: CDR1 MNHEY, CDR2 SVGAGI. The CDR3 spans 15 residues. V was cut by 0 bases and J by 10 bases, with 13 bases left in between. The CDR3 bases are TGTGCCAGCAGTTACTCGGAGTCAGGGCGGTCACCCCTCCACTTT. It encodes CASSYSESGRSPLHF.

In its sample, this clone was seen a few times. The chain joins TRBV9 to TRBJ2-5, with D possibly matching TRBD1 (6 bases). CDR3 length: 16 amino acids. The V end was cut by 0 bases, the J end by 5 bases, with 17 bases between. CDR1 is SGDLS, CDR2 YYNGEE, per germline. CDR3 amino acids: CASSVEDSSISETQYF. CDR3 in DNA: TGTGCCAGCAGCGTAGAGGACAGTTCGATTTCGGAGACCCAGTACTTC.